A selection of T cell receptor beta chains follows, all from one sample in a study of blood T cell repertoires in COVID-19. Repertoires were generated with immunoSEQ multiplex PCR, while TCRdb's copy carries only in-frame clones and drops some. The table lists 230,000 or so clones, approximately 80% of them singletons, with around 2% in the top ten. The sample was peripheral blood. Every receptor here comes from a man between 40 and 49 years old who had recovered from COVID-19. The CDR3 runs from the conserved cysteine through the conserved F or W. The order of the fields is V gene, J gene, D gene, clone size, CDR3 protein, CDR3 DNA. The D gene is left open where the match is weak. Only some rows state a clone size, as once, few, many or a class for expanded clones.

>TRBV5-1|TRBJ1-1|NA|NA
CASSLNQNTEAFF
TGCGCCAGCAGCTTGAATCAGAACACTGAAGCTTTCTTT
>TRBV9|TRBJ1-2|NA|NA
CASSVGQAVYGYTF
TGTGCCAGCAGCGTAGGACAGGCCGTCTATGGCTACACCTTC
>TRBV6-6|TRBJ1-1|NA|NA
CASSYGGGWITEAFF
TGTGCCAGCAGTTACGGGGGAGGGTGGATTACTGAAGCTTTCTTT
>TRBV18|TRBJ2-3|NA|NA
CASSPQDTDTQYF
TGTGCCAGCTCACCTCAGGACACAGATACGCAGTATTTT
>TRBV29-1|TRBJ2-7|TRBD1|NA
CSVLDRGKKGMTIGHEQYF
TGCAGCGTTCTTGACAGGGGGAAAAAGGGGATGACCATCGGCCACGAGCAGTACTTC
>TRBV9|TRBJ2-3|TRBD1|NA
CASSLTTGGGDTQYF
TGTGCCAGCAGCTTGACGACAGGGGGCGGGGATACGCAGTATTTT
>TRBV18|TRBJ1-5|NA|NA
CASSPEHSNQPQHF
TGTGCCAGCTCACCAGAGCACAGCAATCAGCCCCAGCATTTT
>TRBV19|TRBJ1-3|TRBD1|NA
CASTIHRGPHSGNTIYF
TGTGCCAGTACTATCCACAGGGGCCCACACTCTGGAAACACCATATATTTT
>TRBV27|TRBJ2-5|NA|NA
CASSHTTGWETQYF
TGTGCCAGCAGCCACACGACCGGGTGGGAGACCCAGTACTTC
>TRBV4-1|TRBJ1-1|TRBD1|NA
CASSQGRGTGEYRTEAFF
TGCGCCAGCAGCCAAGGACGGGGGACAGGGGAGTATAGGACTGAAGCTTTCTTT
>TRBV7-2|TRBJ1-5|TRBD1|NA
CASSLDAGGAFNQPQHF
TGTGCCAGCAGCTTAGACGCAGGGGGCGCGTTCAATCAGCCCCAGCATTTT
>TRBV18|TRBJ1-1|NA|NA
CASSHGQSEAFF
TGTGCCAGCTCACACGGACAGTCTGAAGCTTTCTTT
>TRBV18|TRBJ1-3|NA|NA
CASSPSGSGNTIYF
TGTGCCAGCTCACCGTCGGGGTCTGGAAACACCATATATTTT
>TRBV4-3|TRBJ2-7|TRBD2|NA
CASSQETSGTYEQYF
TGCGCCAGCAGCCAAGAAACCAGCGGGACCTACGAGCAGTACTTC
>TRBV7-9|TRBJ1-6|NA|NA
CASSPGMASSYNSPLHF
TGTGCCAGCAGCCCAGGCATGGCCAGCTCCTATAATTCACCCCTCCACTTT
>TRBV24-1|TRBJ2-1|TRBD1|once
CATSAPGQGIQFF
TGTGCCACCAGTGCCCCGGGACAGGGGATCCAGTTCTTC
>TRBV5-1|TRBJ2-7|NA|NA
CASSGTGQRTYEQYF
TGCGCCAGCAGCGGAACCGGACAGCGTACCTACGAGCAGTACTTC
>TRBV7-8|TRBJ2-3|NA|NA
CASSRTSFTDTQYF
TGTGCCAGCAGCCGAACTAGTTTCACAGATACGCAGTATTTT
>TRBV24-1|TRBJ2-5|TRBD1|NA
CATSDPGQPGETQYF
TGTGCCACCAGTGATCCGGGACAGCCTGGCGAGACCCAGTACTTC
>TRBV30|TRBJ2-7|NA|NA
CAWRGGGYEQYF
TGTGCCTGGAGGGGAGGGGGGTACGAGCAGTACTTC
>TRBV10-3|TRBJ2-3|TRBD2|NA
CAISPYHSGGSTDTQYF
TGTGCCATCAGCCCATACCATAGCGGGGGAAGCACAGATACGCAGTATTTT
>TRBV19|TRBJ1-2|NA|few
CAGSRGSYGYTF
TGTGCCGGGAGCAGGGGTAGCTATGGCTACACCTTC
>TRBV5-4|TRBJ1-3|NA|many
CASSPLGGNTIYF
TGTGCCAGCAGCCCGCTGGGCGGAAACACCATATATTTT
>TRBV7-9|TRBJ1-4|NA|NA
CAGEYRAGKLFF
TGTGCCGGAGAGTACAGGGCAGGGAAACTGTTTTTT
>TRBV11-3|TRBJ2-2|NA|NA
CASSGRIGADAGELFF
TGTGCCAGCAGCGGTAGGATCGGAGCTGACGCCGGGGAGCTGTTTTTT
>TRBV11-3|TRBJ2-5|TRBD2|NA
CASSLGSLAGVPRETQYF
TGTGCCAGCAGCTTAGGATCACTAGCGGGGGTTCCGAGAGAGACCCAGTACTTC
>TRBV7-2|TRBJ1-1|NA|NA
CASSSDYGGTEAFF
TGTGCCAGCAGCTCCGACTACGGAGGCACTGAAGCTTTCTTT
>TRBV6-2/TRBV6-3|TRBJ2-7|TRBD2|NA
CASSRPLADNEYF
TGTGCCAGCAGCCGACCACTAGCGGACAATGAGTACTTC
>TRBV5-1|TRBJ2-7|NA|NA
CASSFDRGEQYF
TGCGCCAGCAGCTTCGATAGAGGCGAGCAGTACTTC
>TRBV5-1|TRBJ2-7|TRBD1|NA
CASSHSSPRQGSYEQYF
TGCGCCAGCAGCCATTCCAGTCCGAGACAGGGCTCCTACGAGCAGTACTTC
>TRBV11-2|TRBJ2-7|TRBD1|once
CASSSHRGGTYLTSYEQYF
TGTGCCAGCAGCTCACACAGGGGTGGGACGTATCTAACATCCTACGAGCAGTACTTC
>TRBV18|TRBJ1-5|NA|NA
CASSPSGEGQPQHF
TGTGCCAGCTCACCATCGGGGGAAGGGCAGCCCCAGCATTTT
>TRBV18|TRBJ1-2|NA|NA
CASSPTAGENYGYTF
TGTGCCAGCTCACCGACTGCAGGGGAGAACTATGGCTACACCTTC
>TRBV19|TRBJ1-1|NA|few
CASSSQMNTEAFF
TGTGCCAGTAGTTCTCAGATGAACACTGAAGCTTTCTTT
>TRBV11-2|TRBJ2-7|TRBD1|NA
CASSLDTGAGIYEQYF
TGTGCCAGCAGCTTAGATACAGGGGCAGGTATCTACGAGCAGTACTTC
>TRBV5-5|TRBJ1-1|NA|NA
CASSLGAPRNTEAFF
TGTGCCAGCAGCTTGGGGGCCCCAAGGAACACTGAAGCTTTCTTT
>TRBV9|TRBJ2-5|TRBD2|NA
CASSVLAGNQETQYF
TGTGCCAGCAGCGTACTAGCGGGGAACCAAGAGACCCAGTACTTC
>TRBV7-9|TRBJ2-7|TRBD1|NA
CASSFKAGQGSYEQYF
TGTGCCAGCAGCTTTAAAGCGGGACAGGGGTCCTACGAGCAGTACTTC
>TRBV2|TRBJ1-2|TRBD1|NA
CASSEERTGGNYGYTF
TGTGCCAGCAGTGAAGAGAGGACAGGGGGCAACTATGGCTACACCTTC
>TRBV14|TRBJ1-2|TRBD1|NA
CASSPTGAGYTF
TGTGCCAGCAGCCCTACAGGGGCCGGCTACACCTTC
>TRBV5-1|TRBJ2-3|TRBD1|NA
CASSSTGGRSDTQYF
TGCGCCAGCAGCTCAACAGGGGGTAGGTCCGATACGCAGTATTTT
>TRBV7-2|TRBJ1-3|NA|NA
CASSLGVRNTIYF
TGTGCCAGCAGCTTAGGTGTCAGAAACACCATATATTTT
>TRBV19|TRBJ2-4|TRBD1|NA
CASSIGQGRNIQYF
TGTGCCAGTAGTATAGGACAGGGCCGGAACATTCAGTACTTC
>TRBV4-3|TRBJ2-5|NA|NA
CASSQDGAPQETQYF
TGCGCCAGCAGCCAAGATGGAGCTCCTCAAGAGACCCAGTACTTC
>TRBV5-1|TRBJ2-5|NA|NA
CASSLGGAVFQETQYF
TGCGCCAGCAGCTTGGGAGGAGCGGTGTTCCAAGAGACCCAGTACTTC
>TRBV5-4|TRBJ2-1|NA|NA
CASSLSGVPYNEQFF
TGTGCCAGCAGCTTGTCGGGGGTGCCCTACAATGAGCAGTTCTTC
>TRBV11-2|TRBJ2-3|NA|once
CASSLDQGFADTQYF
TGTGCCAGCAGCTTAGATCAGGGGTTTGCGGATACGCAGTATTTT
>TRBV7-2|TRBJ2-3|NA|NA
CASGSSSDTQYF
TGTGCCAGCGGGAGTAGCTCAGATACGCAGTATTTT
>TRBV7-2|TRBJ2-2|NA|NA
CASSQGLLRGNTGELFF
TGTGCCAGCAGCCAAGGACTGTTGCGGGGCAACACCGGGGAGCTGTTTTTT
>TRBV6-5|TRBJ2-5|NA|NA
CASSYSTTGETQYF
TGTGCCAGCAGTTACTCGACCACGGGGGAGACCCAGTACTTC
>TRBV28|TRBJ1-2|TRBD1|NA
CASSTYGTAYGYTF
TGTGCCAGCAGTACCTACGGGACAGCCTATGGCTACACCTTC
>TRBV7-2|TRBJ2-3|TRBD2|NA
CASSLELAGGDTQYF
TGTGCCAGCAGCTTAGAGCTAGCGGGGGGTGATACGCAGTATTTT
>TRBV19|TRBJ1-6|NA|few
CASSSGAGVVSPLHF
TGTGCCAGTAGTTCCGGGGCAGGGGTTGTTTCACCCCTCCACTTT
>TRBV4-1|TRBJ1-5|NA|NA
CASSRFPGESQPQHF
TGCGCCAGCAGCCGGTTCCCAGGGGAATCTCAGCCCCAGCATTTT
>TRBV4-1|TRBJ2-7|NA|NA
CASSQDGQEQYF
TGCGCCAGCAGCCAAGATGGGCAAGAGCAGTACTTC
>TRBV18|TRBJ2-2|NA|NA
CASSPPDRAVAGTGELFF
TGTGCCAGCTCACCACCAGACAGGGCGGTCGCGGGGACCGGGGAGCTGTTTTTT
>TRBV2|TRBJ2-2|TRBD1|NA
CASSEDRGNTGELFF
TGTGCCAGCAGTGAGGACAGGGGAAACACCGGGGAGCTGTTTTTT